Following are 16 T cell receptor beta chains from one sample sequenced in a study of CD8+ T cells in alopecia areata. cDNA reverse transcribed from extracted RNA served as the sequencing template. Generated by immunoSEQ multiplex PCR, the TCRdb table keeps only in-frame clones and is missing some. The sample carries hundreds of thousands of clones, less than 80% recorded once. Sequencing was performed on CD4+ T cells sorted from blood, taken at week 0. The receptor set was obtained from a human donor with alopecia areata.

The V gene is TRBV30, the J gene TRBJ1-4; D ambiguous. Trimming pared 0 bases from V and 6 bases from J, leaving 5 bases between. Germline CDR1 GTSNPN, CDR2 SVGIG (reference sequence). The CDR3 covers 12 residues. This chain's CDR3 is CAWSVLDEKLFF. The CDR3 DNA is TGTGCCTGGAGTGTCCTCGATGAAAAACTGTTTTTT.

The rearrangement uses TRBV5-4 and TRBJ1-6, with 7 bases lining up with TRBD1. The ends lost 3 bases at V and 6 bases at J; junction bases unmatched: 6. The V gene's germline CDR1 is SGHNT and CDR2 YYREEE (reference sequence). The CDR3 contains 15 residues. The CDR3: CASSSVQGTNSPLHF. DNA for the CDR3: TGTGCCAGCAGCTCGGTACAGGGGACTAATTCACCCCTCCACTTT. Complete variable domain (other parts from reference TRBV5-4 and TRBJ1-6): ETGVTQSPTHLIKTRGQQVTLRCSSQSGHNTVSWYQQALGQGPQFIFQYYREEENGRGNFPPRFSGLQFPNYSSELNVNALELDDSALYLCASSSVQGTNSPLHFGNGTRLTVT.

This clone was seen more than once but under ten times. The rearrangement uses TRBV5-6 and TRBJ1-1, with D hard to call. Per the germline V gene, CDR1 is SGHDT and CDR2 is YYEEEE. V lost 0 bases and J 1 base, leaving 10 bases between the germline ends. The CDR3 is made up of 15 amino acids. CDR3 sequence reads: CASSLDIGRNTEAFF. In nucleotides, the CDR3 is TGTGCCAGCAGCTTGGACATAGGGAGGAACACTGAAGCTTTCTTT. Full variable domain (outside the CDR3, taken from reference TRBV5-6 and TRBJ1-1): DAGVTQSPTHLIKTRGQQVTLRCSPKSGHDTVSWYQQALGQGPQFIFQYYEEEERQRGNFPDRFSGHQFPNYSSELNVNALLLGDSALYLCASSLDIGRNTEAFFGQGTRLTVV.

This chain joins TRBV2 and TRBJ2-5, with unresolved D. CDR3 length: 12 amino acids. CDR1 is SNHLY, CDR2 FYNNEI, per germline. Deletions cut 6 bases from V and 3 bases from J, with 8 bases between. The CDR3 is CASSDGKETQYF. In DNA, the CDR3 is TGTGCCAGCAGCGATGGAAAAGAGACCCAGTACTTC.

This clone was recorded a few times. The rearrangement links TRBV29-1 to TRBJ2-5; 16 nucleotides agree with TRBD2. The trim removed 3 bases at V and 4 bases at J, leaving 5 bases unmatched. The CDR3 loop spans 16 amino acids. Germline values: CDR1 SQVTM, CDR2 ANQGSEA. In nucleotides, the CDR3 is TGCAGCGTTGAGGTGGGACTAGCGGGAGGGGCAGAGACCCAGTACTTC. Residues: CSVEVGLAGGAETQYF.

The CDR3 region has the DNA TGTGCCTGGAGTAGGCAGGGGATTGATGGCTACACCTTC. This gives the protein CAWSRQGIDGYTF. This chain links TRBV30 with TRBJ1-2; D perhaps matches TRBD1 (6 bases). The CDR3 is made up of 13 amino acids. Germline CDR1 GTSNPN, CDR2 SVGIG (reference sequence). Trimming took off 2 bases at V and 6 bases at J, with 13 bases between the two ends.

This clone turned up a few times. This sequence joins TRBV30 and TRBJ2-7, with unresolved D. This CDR3 contains 14 residues. From germline, CDR1 is GTSNPN and CDR2 SVGIG (reference sequence). V was trimmed by 6 bases and J by 2 bases, leaving 17 bases between them. The CDR3 coding sequence is TGTGCCTGCGTGGAAAAACGGCCGGCCTACGAGCAGTACTTC. Protein sequence: CACVEKRPAYEQYF.

The chain carries TRBV11-1 and TRBJ2-1; the match to TRBD2 covers 7 bases. V lost 6 bases to trimming and J lost 10 bases; unmatched junction nucleotides: 9. The CDR3 sequence is 13 residues long. Germline CDR1 and CDR2: SGHAT and FQDESV (reference sequence). The CDR3 here is CASSLRGGGEQFF. CDR3 nucleotides: TGTGCCAGCAGTCTTCGCGGGGGTGGGGAGCAGTTCTTC.

This chain joins TRBV29-1 and TRBJ2-1; D is possibly TRBD1 (5 bases). From germline, CDR1 is SQVTM and CDR2 ANQGSEA. The CDR3 totals 13 residues. V gave up 5 bases and J gave up 7 bases, with 15 bases separating them. CDR3 protein: CSVRTSSYNEQFF. The CDR3 nucleotides read TGCAGCGTTCGGACATCGAGCTATAATGAGCAGTTCTTC.

This chain uses TRBV29-1 with TRBJ1-1; TRBD1 matches at 11 bases. Trimming cost V 7 bases and J 5 bases; bases outside gene matches: 3. The CDR3 runs 12 residues. Germline V gene data show CDR1 as SQVTM and CDR2 as ANQGSEA. The CDR3 is CSADRGQTEAFF. The CDR3, as DNA: TGCAGCGCGGACAGGGGGCAGACTGAAGCTTTCTTT.

This chain uses TRBV11-2 with TRBJ2-3; D is unclear. Germline CDR1 reads SGHAT; CDR2 reads FQNNGV. The CDR3 sequence is 14 residues long. V lost 1 base, J lost 4 bases, and 9 bases lay in between. CDR3 sequence reads: CASSLAVQSDTQYF. DNA for the CDR3: TGTGCCAGCAGCTTAGCGGTACAATCAGATACGCAGTATTTT.

CDR3 region: CAISESGGDGYTF. CDR3 nucleotides: TGTGCCATCAGTGAGTCTGGGGGAGATGGCTACACCTTC. The chain combines TRBV10-3 with TRBJ1-2; maybe TRBD1 (5 bases). The germline V gene encodes CDR1 ENHRY and CDR2 SYGVKD. The CDR3 runs to 13 residues. Trimming removed 0 bases from V and 6 bases from J, with 8 bases in between.

This clone turned up a few times. The chain couples TRBV18 to TRBJ1-1; D not certain. Germline V gene lookup returns CDR1 KGHSH and CDR2 LQKENI. Trimming removed 4 bases from V and 1 base from J, with 10 bases in between. This CDR3 is 14 amino acids long. The CDR3 DNA is TGTGCCAGCTCACTTTTACCTCCGAACACTGAAGCTTTCTTT. Protein product: CASSLLPPNTEAFF.

CDR3 coding DNA: TGTGCCAGCGGACAGGGAGATGGCTACACCTTC. Translation gives CASGQGDGYTF. The chain is built from TRBV7-6 and TRBJ1-2; 8 bases map to TRBD1. The CDR3 contains 11 residues. The V segment lost 8 bases and the J segment 6 bases; nucleotides outside the gene matches: 2. Germline V gene sequence: CDR1 SGHVS, CDR2 FNYEAQ.

This clone has just a few counts. The rearrangement links TRBV19 to TRBJ1-5, with unresolved D. V was trimmed by 5 bases and J by 2 bases, leaving 13 bases between them. This CDR3 region has 15 residues. CDR1 is LNHDA and CDR2 is SQIVND in the germline V gene (reference sequence). The CDR3 protein is CASSSDGLGNQPQHF. The CDR3 DNA reads as TGTGCCAGTAGTTCTGACGGGTTGGGCAATCAGCCCCAGCATTTT.

The rearrangement uses TRBV10-3 and TRBJ1-2, with TRBD1 as a possible D gene (6 bases). The germline gives CDR1 ENHRY, CDR2 SYGVKD. The CDR3 is made up of 16 amino acids. The germline V and J ends were trimmed by 10 bases and 1 base, with 22 bases remaining between them. The CDR3: CATVNPPQGLNYGYTF. CDR3 in DNA: TGTGCCACCGTAAACCCTCCACAGGGCCTTAACTATGGCTACACCTTC.